This T cell receptor beta chain comes out of a study of naive and memory T cell subsets. An equimolar mix of two oligonucleotides served as the beta constant-region primer for TRBC1 and TRBC2. MiXCR, applied by TCRdb to the UMI-ligation and nested PCR reads, yields one record per CDR3 protein. The sample carries about 85,000 distinct CDR3 sequences, roughly 14% recorded once. Sequenced input: central memory CD4+ T cells from blood. This TCR derives from a human donor in good health.

CDR3 loop: CASSYRAPRSNQPQHF. DNA for the CDR3: TGTGCCAGCAGTTACCGGGCCCCGCGCAGCAATCAGCCCCAGCATTTT. The gene calls are TRBV12-3 or TRBV12-4 and TRBJ1-5, with no clear D. There are 16 residues in the CDR3. The ends were cut back, 4 bases at V and 1 base at J, with 14 bases in the middle.